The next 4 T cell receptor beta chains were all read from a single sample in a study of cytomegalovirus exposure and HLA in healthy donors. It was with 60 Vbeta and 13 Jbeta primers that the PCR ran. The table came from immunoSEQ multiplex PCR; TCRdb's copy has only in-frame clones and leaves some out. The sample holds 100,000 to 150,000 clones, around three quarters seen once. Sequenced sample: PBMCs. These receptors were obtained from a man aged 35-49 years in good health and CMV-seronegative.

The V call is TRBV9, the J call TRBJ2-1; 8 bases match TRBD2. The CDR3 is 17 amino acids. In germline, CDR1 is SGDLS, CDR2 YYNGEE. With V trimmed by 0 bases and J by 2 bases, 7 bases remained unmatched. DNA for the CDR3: TGTGCCAGCAGCGTAGGCGGACTAGCTTTTCCCTACAATGAGCAGTTCTTC. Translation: CASSVGGLAFPYNEQFF.

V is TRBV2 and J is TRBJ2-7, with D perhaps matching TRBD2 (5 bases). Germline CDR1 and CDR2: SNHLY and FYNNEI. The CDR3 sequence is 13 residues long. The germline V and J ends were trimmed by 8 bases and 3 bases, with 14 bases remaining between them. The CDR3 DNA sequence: TGTGCCAGCGGCGTCGGCGGGCTCTACGAGCAGTACTTC. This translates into CASGVGGLYEQYF.

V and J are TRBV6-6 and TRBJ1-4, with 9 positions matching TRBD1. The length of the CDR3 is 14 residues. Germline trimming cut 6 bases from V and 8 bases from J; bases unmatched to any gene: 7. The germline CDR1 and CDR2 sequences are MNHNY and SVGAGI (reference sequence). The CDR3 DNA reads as TGTGCCAGCAGAAGGGGGACAGGGAACGAAAAACTGTTTTTT. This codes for CASRRGTGNEKLFF.

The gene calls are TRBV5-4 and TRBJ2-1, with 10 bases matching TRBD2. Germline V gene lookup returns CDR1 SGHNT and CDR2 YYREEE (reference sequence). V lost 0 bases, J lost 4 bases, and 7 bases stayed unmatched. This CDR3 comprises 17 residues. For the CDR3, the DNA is TGTGCCAGCAGCTTGGAGCGGGGGGGAGATCAATACAATGAGCAGTTCTTC. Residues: CASSLERGGDQYNEQFF.